A single sample gave rise to the 32 T cell receptor beta chains below, sequenced in a study of shared clonotypes between healthy human individuals. Sequencing was performed with immunoSEQ multiplex PCR; in TCRdb, only in-frame clones are kept and a portion is missing. The sample has roughly 1,100,000 clones, more than 60% seen once. The sequenced material came from memory CD4+ T cells sorted from blood. Subset meaning: CD45RA-negative fraction. The receptors stem from a man younger than 30 in good health.

The chain uses TRBV5-1 and TRBJ1-5; TRBD1 matches at 11 bases. Germline CDR1 and CDR2: SGHRS and YFSETQ. The CDR3 contains 14 residues. J was trimmed by 7 bases and V by 4 bases; bases with no gene match: 4. CDR3 amino acids: CASSQGTGGQPQHF. CDR3 nucleotides: TGCGCCAGCAGCCAAGGGACAGGGGGGCAGCCCCAGCATTTT.

Regarding this clone: This likely traces to a read error, being one base from a far larger clone. The gene calls are TRBV11-2 and TRBJ2-3; D uncertain. Germline V gene lookup returns CDR1 SGHAT and CDR2 FQNNGV. With 2 bases removed from V and 3 bases from J, the gap between germline ends came to 0 bases. This CDR3 is 11 amino acids long. CDR3 coding DNA: TGTGCCAGCAGCTTAACAGATACGCAGTATTTT. Translating it yields CASSLTDTQYF.

As regards this clone: This CDR3 is also generated by other DNA sequences in the sample. The chain combines TRBV18 with TRBJ2-5; D call uncertain. The germline gives CDR1 KGHSH, CDR2 LQKENI. This CDR3 has 13 amino acids. Trimming took off 0 bases at V and 1 base at J, with 3 bases between the two ends. DNA of the CDR3: TGTGCCAGCTCACCACCGTCCCAAGAGACCCAGTACTTC. Its translation is CASSPPSQETQYF.

The rearrangement uses TRBV28 and TRBJ1-1; D perhaps matches TRBD1 (6 bases). Trimming pared 3 bases from V and 6 bases from J, leaving 17 bases between. The CDR3 loop spans 15 amino acids. The germline V gene has CDR1 MDHEN and CDR2 SYDVKM. The CDR3 bases are TGTGCCAGCAGTTTTTCAGGGGCTCGGGGGGCTGAAGCTTTCTTT. As protein: CASSFSGARGAEAFF.

V gene TRBV28 combines with J gene TRBJ2-4, with a tentative D call TRBD1 (7 bases). The CDR3 has 13 residues. V lost 8 bases and J 5 bases, leaving 13 bases between the germline ends. CDR1 and CDR2 from the germline V gene are MDHEN and SYDVKM. This CDR3 reads CASGGGTENIQYF. CDR3 sequence (DNA): TGTGCCAGCGGAGGGGGGACAGAAAACATTCAGTACTTC.

Only one count was recorded for this clone. The V call is TRBV6-6, the J call TRBJ1-1; 8 bases match TRBD1. CDR3 length equals 14 residues. Trimming took 5 bases from V and 3 from J; bases not matched to a gene: 5. The V gene's germline CDR1 is MNHNY and CDR2 SVGAGI (reference sequence). In DNA, the CDR3 is TGTGCCAGCAGTCAACAGGGGGGGCACACTGAAGCTTTCTTT. This translates into CASSQQGGHTEAFF.

This clone has more than one count but fewer than ten. This chain connects TRBV29-1 to TRBJ1-5; D uncertain. V shed 6 bases and J shed 1 base, with 13 bases lying between them. CDR1 SQVTM and CDR2 ANQGSEA come from the germline V gene. CDR3 length: 14 amino acids. The CDR3 DNA follows: TGCAGCGTCGCCGGGCCGCAAAGCAATCAGCCCCAGCATTTT. Encoded protein: CSVAGPQSNQPQHF.

This clone was seen more than once but under ten times. The CDR3 sequence: CASSTSQRYNEQFF. The CDR3 bases are TGTGCCAGCAGCACTTCACAGCGCTACAATGAGCAGTTCTTC. The rearrangement uses TRBV7-9 and TRBJ2-1; D is ambiguous. The germline CDR1 and CDR2 sequences are SEHNR and FQNEAQ (reference sequence). Trimming stripped 5 bases from V and 3 bases from J, with 11 bases between. The CDR3 extends over 14 amino acids.

The rearrangement uses TRBV6-1 and TRBJ2-2; no reliable D call. The length of the CDR3 is 14 residues. Trimming pared 8 bases from V and 0 bases from J, leaving 10 bases between. The germline CDR1 and CDR2 sequences are MNHNS and SASEGT. CDR3 coding DNA: TGTGCCAGCCCCGCCATCCCGAACACCGGGGAGCTGTTTTTT. This translates into CASPAIPNTGELFF.

The rearrangement uses TRBV5-1 and TRBJ2-2, with D tentatively TRBD1 or TRBD2 (5 bases each). CDR1 SGHRS and CDR2 YFSETQ come from the germline V gene. The CDR3 loop spans 15 amino acids. V lost 5 bases and J 0 bases, leaving 11 bases between the germline ends. The chain's CDR3 is CASRLGAANTGELFF. DNA of the CDR3: TGCGCCAGCAGACTCGGGGCAGCGAACACCGGGGAGCTGTTTTTT.

The V call is TRBV5-1, the J call TRBJ2-7, with D perhaps TRBD1 (5 bases). The CDR3 loop spans 13 amino acids. Trimming stripped 0 bases from V and 5 bases from J, with 9 bases between. The germline V gene has CDR1 SGHRS and CDR2 YFSETQ. As DNA, the CDR3 is TGCGCCAGCAGCTTGGAGGCAGGGAACGAGCAGTACTTC. Protein product: CASSLEAGNEQYF. Variable domain in full (rest from reference TRBV5-1 and TRBJ2-7): KAGVTQTPRYLIKTRGQQVTLSCSPISGHRSVSWYQQTPGQGLQFLFEYFSETQRNKGNFPGRFSGRQFSNSRSEMNVSTLELGDSALYLCASSLEAGNEQYFGPGTRLTVT.

The genes are TRBV18 and TRBJ1-5, with D possibly being TRBD1 (6 bases). Germline V CDR1 and CDR2: KGHSH, LQKENI. V dropped 6 bases and J dropped 4 bases, with 16 bases sitting between them. The CDR3 runs to 15 residues. The CDR3 region has the DNA TGTGCCAGCTCGTCGACAGGAGGTAGAAATCAGCCCCAGCATTTT. Protein sequence: CASSSTGGRNQPQHF.

This clone is a singleton in its sample. This same CDR3 is encoded by further DNA sequences in the sample. This chain links TRBV28 with TRBJ1-4, with D perhaps TRBD1 (5 bases). The ends were cut back, 2 bases at V and 5 bases at J, with 9 bases in the middle. The CDR3 runs 14 residues. Germline V lookup: CDR1 MDHEN, CDR2 SYDVKM. CDR3 nucleotide sequence: TGTGCCAGCAGTTTAAGGCAGGGCAATGAAAAACTGTTTTTT. Protein: CASSLRQGNEKLFF. Drawing the rest from reference TRBV28 and TRBJ1-4, the complete variable domain is DVKVTQSSRYLVKRTGEKVFLECVQDMDHENMFWYRQDPGLGLRLIYFSYDVKMKEKGDIPEGYSVSREKKERFSLILESASTNQTSMYLCASSLRQGNEKLFFGSGTQLSVL.

The chain is built from TRBV10-3 and TRBJ1-1; TRBD1 is a possible D gene (6 bases). The CDR3 runs 16 residues. The V and J ends lost 0 bases and 4 bases respectively, with 15 bases between them. From germline, CDR1 is ENHRY and CDR2 SYGVKD. Here the CDR3 DNA reads TGTGCCATCAGTGAGTCGACGAGGGGGGCCGGCACTGAAGCTTTCTTT. Translating it yields CAISESTRGAGTEAFF.

The CDR3 region has the DNA TGTGCCAGCAGCTTTGCCGCAGCCTACGAGCAGTACTTC. This translates into CASSFAAAYEQYF. The V gene is TRBV7-2, the J gene TRBJ2-7; D gene ambiguous. V lost 3 bases, J lost 2 bases, and 8 bases lay in between. CDR1 SGHTA and CDR2 FQGNSA come from the germline V gene. The CDR3 totals 13 residues.

The rearrangement links TRBV4-1 to TRBJ1-2; no clear D. This CDR3 spans 13 amino acids. V was cut by 3 bases and J by 2 bases, with 7 bases left in between. Germline loops: CDR1 MGHRA, CDR2 YSYEKL. CDR3 coding DNA: TGCGCCAGCAGCCAGGATCTGAACTATGGCTACACCTTC. This codes for CASSQDLNYGYTF.

CDR3 coding DNA: TGTGCCAGCAGTGGGGCTCGTAGCTTCAGCACAGATACGCAGTATTTT. It yields the protein CASSGARSFSTDTQYF. The chain combines TRBV6-1 with TRBJ2-3, with no clear D. Germline loops: CDR1 MNHNS, CDR2 SASEGT. CDR3 length equals 16 residues. Trimming left V 4 bases short and J 0 bases short, with 14 bases between.

The J gene is TRBJ2-2, the V gene TRBV25-1; 7 bases map to TRBD2. CDR1 and CDR2 from the germline V gene are MGHDK and SYGVNS. J lost 6 bases, V lost 8 bases, and 6 bases had no gene match. CDR3 length: 13 amino acids. As DNA, the CDR3 is TGTGCCAGCGGAGGACTAGTGGCCGGGGAGCTGTTTTTT. Its translation: CASGGLVAGELFF.

The rearrangement links TRBV2 to TRBJ1-3; weak D call: TRBD1 (6 bases). CDR3 length equals 16 residues. CDR1 SNHLY and CDR2 FYNNEI come from the germline V gene. V lost 0 bases to trimming and J lost 4 bases, with 13 bases between them. CDR3 sequence (DNA): TGTGCCAGCAGTGAAGCTGGGGGCTTCGGGGGAAACACCATATATTTT. This encodes CASSEAGGFGGNTIYF.

This clone was observed once. V is TRBV15 and J is TRBJ2-3, with 7 nucleotides matching TRBD2. CDR3 length equals 13 residues. V lost 0 bases, J lost 14 bases, and 8 bases stayed unmatched. Germline CDR1 and CDR2: LNHNV and YYDKDF (reference sequence). CDR3 in amino acids: CATSRDLSGSRYF. The CDR3 DNA sequence: TGTGCCACCAGCAGAGATCTTAGCGGGTCTCGGTATTTT.

The rearrangement uses TRBV18 and TRBJ1-2, with no clear D. V was clipped by 3 bases and J by 4 bases, with 18 bases between them. The CDR3 sequence is 16 residues long. Germline V gives CDR1 KGHSH, CDR2 LQKENI. The CDR3 DNA follows: TGTGCCAGCTCACCGAACTGGTCAGAGTCTTCCTATGGCTACACCTTC. Its protein product is CASSPNWSESSYGYTF. Drawing the rest from reference TRBV18 and TRBJ1-2, the complete variable domain is NAGVMQNPRHLVRRRGQEARLRCSPMKGHSHVYWYRQLPEEGLKFMVYLQKENIIDESGMPKERFSAEFPKEGPSILRIQQVVRGDSAAYFCASSPNWSESSYGYTFGSGTRLTVV.

The J gene is TRBJ2-4, the V gene TRBV9, with 8 bases matching TRBD1. This CDR3 comprises 16 residues. The germline V gene encodes CDR1 SGDLS and CDR2 YYNGEE. J gave up 7 bases and V 0 bases, and 9 bases lay outside the gene matches. The CDR3: CASSVGGGQGTNIQYF. The CDR3 DNA reads as TGTGCCAGCAGCGTAGGTGGAGGACAGGGTACGAACATTCAGTACTTC.

DNA of the CDR3: TGCGCCAGCAGCCCTACAGAACAGGGAAATGAGCAGTACTTC. Amino acids: CASSPTEQGNEQYF. This rearrangement joins TRBV5-1 to TRBJ2-7; TRBD1 is a possible D gene (6 bases). The CDR3 runs 14 residues. Deletions cut 4 bases from V and 7 bases from J, with 18 bases between. Germline values: CDR1 SGHRS, CDR2 YFSETQ.

In this sample, this clone turned up once. The chain uses TRBV11-2 and TRBJ1-5; TRBD1 aligns across 7 bases. Germline CDR1 SGHAT, CDR2 FQNNGV. With V trimmed by 2 bases and J by 4 bases, 2 bases remained unmatched. The CDR3 length is 14 residues. The CDR3 nucleotides read TGTGCCAGCAGCTTACACAGGGGTAATCAGCCCCAGCATTTT. It codes for CASSLHRGNQPQHF.

The chain carries TRBV27 and TRBJ1-1; the D is unclear. This CDR3 has 14 residues. Trimming took 3 bases from V and 4 from J, leaving 12 bases between them. CDR1 is MNHEY and CDR2 is SMNVEV in the germline V gene (reference sequence). The CDR3 DNA reads as TGTGCCAGCAGTTTGTCGGGGAGAGGCACTGAAGCTTTCTTT. This gives the protein CASSLSGRGTEAFF.

This clone was counted a few times. The CDR3 DNA reads TGTGCCTGGAGTGTACGTAAGGGAACTGGAAACACCATATATTTT. This codes for CAWSVRKGTGNTIYF. The chain joins TRBV30 to TRBJ1-3; no clear D gene. CDR3 length: 15 residues. Trimming shortened V by 0 bases and J by 2 bases, and 11 bases separated the two germline ends. Germline V gene sequence: CDR1 GTSNPN, CDR2 SVGIG (reference sequence).

The genes are TRBV7-2 and TRBJ2-7, with D perhaps given as TRBD1 or TRBD2 (5 bases each). This CDR3 is 14 amino acids long. V shed 5 bases and J shed 3 bases, with 14 bases lying between them. CDR1 is SGHTA, CDR2 FQGNSA, per germline. CDR3 DNA sequence: TGTGCCAGCAGCGAAGCAGAGGGGATCTACGAGCAGTACTTC. It encodes CASSEAEGIYEQYF.

This rearrangement joins TRBV11-2 to TRBJ2-7, with D tentatively TRBD1 (6 bases). Per germline, CDR1 SGHAT and CDR2 FQNNGV. V gave up 4 bases and J gave up 3 bases, with 13 bases separating them. The CDR3 is 14 residues long. DNA of the CDR3: TGTGCCAGCAGCTCAACGGGGACATACTACGAGCAGTACTTC. Amino acid sequence: CASSSTGTYYEQYF.

The chain employs TRBV4-1 and TRBJ2-2; a weak D match, TRBD2 (6 bases). V lost 1 base and J 5 bases, leaving 11 bases between the germline ends. The CDR3 consists of 15 residues. Germline V lookup: CDR1 MGHRA, CDR2 YSYEKL. This CDR3 is CASSQGARGTGELFF. CDR3 bases: TGCGCCAGCAGCCAAGGGGCCCGGGGGACCGGGGAGCTGTTTTTT.

A few counts support this clone. The chain uses TRBV19 and TRBJ1-1, with 7 bases matching TRBD1. Trimming at V came to 5 bases and at J to 6 bases, leaving 15 bases not matched to a gene. The CDR3 spans 16 residues. Germline CDR1 and CDR2: LNHDA and SQIVND (reference sequence). The CDR3 coding sequence is TGTGCCAGTAGTCCCTTTCGGGCAGGGGGAGGTCCTGAAGCTTTCTTT. This codes for CASSPFRAGGGPEAFF.

The V call is TRBV19, the J call TRBJ1-1; no reliable D call. CDR3 size: 14 residues. V lost 6 bases and J lost 4, with 15 bases in between. Germline assignment: CDR1 LNHDA and CDR2 SQIVND (reference sequence). The CDR3 spells CASRAPGVVTEAFF. The CDR3 nucleotides are TGTGCCAGTAGGGCCCCCGGGGTTGTCACTGAAGCTTTCTTT.

This chain links TRBV7-2 with TRBJ1-3; no clear D gene. Trimming shortened V by 5 bases and J by 0 bases, and 17 bases separated the two germline ends. The germline V gene has CDR1 SGHTA and CDR2 FQGNSA. This CDR3 is built from 17 residues. The CDR3, as DNA: TGTGCCAGCAGCCCAAGCCTCATGAGATTCTCTGGAAACACCATATATTTT. Its protein is CASSPSLMRFSGNTIYF.